A selection of T cell receptor beta chains follows, all from one sample in a study of blood T cell repertoires in COVID-19. The data were produced by immunoSEQ multiplex PCR, yet TCRdb's version contains in-frame clones alone and is incomplete. The table shows 100,000 or so clones, with over 80% occurring only once. Sequencing was done on a sample of peripheral blood. The receptors come from a woman aged 60-75 years with active COVID-19. Each CDR3 is given with its conserved first and last residue. The order of the fields is D gene, J gene, V gene, clone size, CDR3 DNA, CDR3 protein. D genes are given only for firm matches. Only some rows state a clone size, as once, few, many or a class for expanded clones.

D gene: NA; J gene: TRBJ2-7; V gene: TRBV4-2; clone size: NA; CDR3 DNA: TGTGCCAGCAGCCAAGGTACCCTAGCCGACTCCTACGAGCAGTACTTC; CDR3 protein: CASSQGTLADSYEQYF
D gene: TRBD2; J gene: TRBJ2-3; V gene: TRBV6-2/TRBV6-3; clone size: NA; CDR3 DNA: TGTGCCAGCAGTTACCCGGGACTAGCGGGAGGGCCCCCCGATACGCAGTATTTT; CDR3 protein: CASSYPGLAGGPPDTQYF
D gene: NA; J gene: TRBJ2-2; V gene: TRBV12-5; clone size: NA; CDR3 DNA: TGTGCTAGTGGTTTTGGCCTGTCCCCGGAGCTGTTTTTT; CDR3 protein: CASGFGLSPELFF
D gene: TRBD2; J gene: TRBJ2-1; V gene: TRBV6-6; clone size: NA; CDR3 DNA: TGTGCCAGCAGATTAGCGGGGGCCTGGAATGAGCAGTTCTTC; CDR3 protein: CASRLAGAWNEQFF
D gene: NA; J gene: TRBJ2-7; V gene: TRBV3-1/TRBV3-2; clone size: NA; CDR3 DNA: TGTGCCAGCAGCCAAGCCGGCGGAACCTACGAGCAGTACTTC; CDR3 protein: CASSQAGGTYEQYF
D gene: NA; J gene: TRBJ2-7; V gene: TRBV28; clone size: NA; CDR3 DNA: TGTGCCAGCAGCCGACTAGGATCGACCTACGAGCAGTACTTC; CDR3 protein: CASSRLGSTYEQYF
D gene: TRBD2; J gene: TRBJ2-5; V gene: TRBV27; clone size: NA; CDR3 DNA: TGTGCCACCGGGGGGGGGAGACAAGAGACCCAGTACTTC; CDR3 protein: CATGGGRQETQYF
D gene: NA; J gene: TRBJ2-3; V gene: TRBV6-4; clone size: once; CDR3 DNA: TGTGCCAGCAGTGAAGGTATCGGGGTCCATACGCAGTATTTT; CDR3 protein: CASSEGIGVHTQYF
D gene: TRBD1; J gene: TRBJ2-1; V gene: TRBV11-2; clone size: NA; CDR3 DNA: TGTGCCAGCAGCTCATTCAGGGGGAGCTCCTACAATGAGCAGTTCTTC; CDR3 protein: CASSSFRGSSYNEQFF
D gene: NA; J gene: TRBJ1-4; V gene: TRBV4-3; clone size: NA; CDR3 DNA: TGCGCCAGCAGCCCAGGGCGGGGTGGACTAAAACTGTTTTTT; CDR3 protein: CASSPGRGGLKLFF
D gene: TRBD1; J gene: TRBJ2-5; V gene: TRBV3-1/TRBV3-2; clone size: NA; CDR3 DNA: TGTGCCAGCAGCGAACAGCCGGGACAGAGCCAAGAGACCCAGTACTTC; CDR3 protein: CASSEQPGQSQETQYF
D gene: NA; J gene: TRBJ2-5; V gene: TRBV5-1; clone size: once; CDR3 DNA: TGCGCCAGCAGCTTGCCCAAAGAGACCCAGTACTTC; CDR3 protein: CASSLPKETQYF
D gene: NA; J gene: TRBJ1-1; V gene: TRBV19; clone size: NA; CDR3 DNA: TGTGCCAGTAGACCCCGCAGGGCGATCGGAAGCACTGAAGCTTTCTTT; CDR3 protein: CASRPRRAIGSTEAFF
D gene: TRBD2; J gene: TRBJ2-5; V gene: TRBV5-4; clone size: NA; CDR3 DNA: TGTGCCAGCAGCGTCGGACTAGCGGGAGGACAAGAGACCCAGTACTTC; CDR3 protein: CASSVGLAGGQETQYF
D gene: NA; J gene: TRBJ2-3; V gene: TRBV11-2; clone size: NA; CDR3 DNA: TGTGCCAGCAGCTTGCGGTACCTTAACACAGATACGCAGTATTTT; CDR3 protein: CASSLRYLNTDTQYF
D gene: TRBD1; J gene: TRBJ1-5; V gene: TRBV18; clone size: NA; CDR3 DNA: TGTGCCAGCTCACCGACAGGGAAGAATCAGCCCCAGCATTTT; CDR3 protein: CASSPTGKNQPQHF
D gene: NA; J gene: TRBJ1-1; V gene: TRBV28; clone size: NA; CDR3 DNA: TGTGCCAGCAGTTCGGCAGGGAAGAACACTGAAGCTTTCTTT; CDR3 protein: CASSSAGKNTEAFF
D gene: NA; J gene: TRBJ2-1; V gene: TRBV27; clone size: NA; CDR3 DNA: TGTGCCAGCAGCCCCAGGGGCCCCGGAGACTACAATGAGCAGTTCTTC; CDR3 protein: CASSPRGPGDYNEQFF
D gene: NA; J gene: TRBJ2-3; V gene: TRBV28; clone size: once; CDR3 DNA: TGTGCCAGCAGCAATACAGAAGATACGCAGTATTTT; CDR3 protein: CASSNTEDTQYF
D gene: NA; J gene: TRBJ2-5; V gene: TRBV25-1; clone size: NA; CDR3 DNA: TGTGCCAGCAGTGAATTCGGGAAAGAGACCCAGTACTTC; CDR3 protein: CASSEFGKETQYF
D gene: TRBD1; J gene: TRBJ2-7; V gene: TRBV28; clone size: NA; CDR3 DNA: TGTGCCATCAATCGACAGGGGGCGAGGTACGAGCAGTACTTC; CDR3 protein: CAINRQGARYEQYF
D gene: NA; J gene: TRBJ2-1; V gene: TRBV7-2; clone size: NA; CDR3 DNA: TGTGCCAGCAGATCAAGGGGGGGGAGCACGTATGAGCAGTTCTTC; CDR3 protein: CASRSRGGSTYEQFF
D gene: TRBD1; J gene: TRBJ1-6; V gene: TRBV28; clone size: once; CDR3 DNA: TGTGCCAGCAGTCCCGGGGGGGGACAGGGTAATTCACCCCTCCACTTT; CDR3 protein: CASSPGGGQGNSPLHF